The clone carrying this T cell receptor beta chain was seen a few times. Its target is unknown. Time point meaning: late sampling 161 to 241 days after vaccination in a few convalescent patients. Treatment noted: 10-day PBMC culture with coronavirus spike peptide pools or control peptides (ViraFEST assay). V dropped 4 bases and J dropped 0 bases, with 13 bases sitting between them. The germline V gene has CDR1 LNHDA and CDR2 SQIVND (reference sequence). This CDR3 has 16 residues. This sample stems from a study of vaccination and CD4 T cells after COVID-19. Study results and caveats: Among those convalescent, a median around 89% of reactive clones emerged solely post-vaccination.

Cultured CD4+ T-cell DNA underwent Oncomine TCR Beta short-read sequencing. TCRdb analysed the PCR reads with MiXCR anew, one entry per CDR3 protein. The sample contains 20,000 to 25,000 distinct CDR3 sequences, about a third of which appear only once. Material: CD4+ T cells from blood, cultured in vitro, obtained about 7 months after SARS-CoV-2 vaccination. This sequence was found in a human donor who had recovered from COVID-19. The chain couples TRBV19 to TRBJ1-5; D is undetermined. The CDR3 DNA reads as TGTGCCAGTAGTACGACGAGGAGGTCTAGCAATCAGCCCCAGCATTTT. It specifies CASSTTRRSSNQPQHF.